The present entry profiles one TCR beta chain with its context. Its cognate antigen has yet to be identified. Per-nucleotide qualities are absent, and no much larger clonotype sits a single base away. CDR1 and CDR2 were assigned from the germline V gene (reference sequence) as MNHEY and SMNVEV. Inclusive of the bounding cysteine and phenylalanine, the CDR3 is 14 residues long. The only DNA kept is the CDR3, 42 bases in frame from the first base. Deletion took 3 bases off V and 2 bases off J, with a span of 10 bases between the germline ends. The library came from 5' RACE. TCRdb records Illumina HiSeq 2000 as the sequencer. A universal primer binding site was introduced by template switching, and a unique molecular identifier was present in the final cDNA, enabling accurate counting of TCR cDNA molecules. First-strand cDNA for TCR alpha and beta chains was synthesized from specific primers in the conserved constant-segment region. To control for contamination, each cDNA library was double barcoded with a SMART-Mk sample barcode plus Illumina barcodes. TruSeq adapter sequences, together with Illumina sample barcodes, were added in two successive PCR steps. Sequencing of the TCR alpha and beta cDNA libraries was done on the Illumina HiSeq platform using custom primers. Turning to the authors' computational methods: MiGEC was used to process raw reads and extract unique molecular identifiers, and MiXCR was used to find CDR3 positions. Recombination models were inferred per individual with the repgenHMM and IGoR tools using an EM algorithm. Shared clonotype analysis was performed with the tcR package in R, normalizing sharing by the product of cloneset sizes. To study raw recombination without the effects of thymic and clonal selection, out-of-frame nonproductive sequences were analyzed. TCRdb redid the processing of the public reads, applying fastp at Q25 and MiXCR, and retained in-frame beta chains. Identical CDR3 proteins give one entry, which carries the most common genes and DNA. None of the V and J calls come from the authors' own analysis; TCRdb made them. The sample table lists 250,000 to 300,000 distinct CDR3 sequences, roughly 9.8% of them with a count of one. About 7.1% of the sample goes to the ten largest clones.

The data stem from a study of identical twins (dated by TCRdb to the mid-2010s). For context, the study as a whole: The study deep-sequenced TCR alpha and beta repertoires from monozygotic twins, unrelated adults of various ages and cord blood to test whether fetal clonotypes persist. To rule out contamination, replicate twin experiments were performed at different times with different library preparation protocols. Points the paper makes about the study in general: Out-of-frame TCR alpha sequences shared between twins showed an excess of low generation-probability sequences compared with coincidental sharing between unrelated individuals. Because the same donors could not be followed over many years, the conclusions depended on cross-sectional statistical analysis. Fewer insertions were carried by abundant cord blood beta clonotypes; a weaker similar trend was observed in young adult naive repertoires, while no such trend was observed in memory repertoires. Invariant T cells such as MAIT and iNKT could partly confound zero-insertion analyses, though diverse VJ usage argued against this for most clonotypes. In monozygotic twins, recombination models systematically underestimated out-of-frame TCR alpha sharing, but the models matched the sharing seen between unrelated individuals. In beta out-of-frame sequences, excess twin sharing was weaker, because having fewer shared sequences lowered the signal-to-noise ratio.

Every donor was a healthy Caucasian. Three pairs of female monozygotic twins, all aged 18 to 29 years, made up the twin cohort. Positive isolation kits from Invitrogen were used to isolate CD4+ and CD8+ T cell populations. These records were also assigned to another study, of yellow fever vaccine responses in identical twins. The second study's authors report: According to the authors, in identical twins the way T cells responded to vaccination appeared partly convergent and partly personalized. Focusing on identical twins, the study followed the T cell clones that responded to the vaccine, and did so with precision.

The sequence was obtained from a woman aged 18-35 years in good health. The sample taken for sequencing was CD8+ T cells sorted from blood. The V and J segments used are TRBV27 and TRBJ1-1; there is no confident call for the D gene. The CDR3 loop reads CASSFFGGNTEAFF. In nucleotide form, the sequence is TGTGCCAGCAGTTTTTTTGGTGGAAACACTGAAGCTTTCTTT.